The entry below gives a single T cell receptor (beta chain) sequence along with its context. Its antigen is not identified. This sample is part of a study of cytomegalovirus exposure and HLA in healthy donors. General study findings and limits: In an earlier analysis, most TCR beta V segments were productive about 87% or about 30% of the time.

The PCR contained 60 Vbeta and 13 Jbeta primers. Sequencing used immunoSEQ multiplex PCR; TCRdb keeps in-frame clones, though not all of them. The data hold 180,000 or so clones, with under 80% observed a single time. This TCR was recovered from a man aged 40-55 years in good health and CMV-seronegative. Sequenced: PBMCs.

The CDR3 region is CASSLYPEGSQYF. Here the CDR3 DNA reads TGTGCCAGCAGTTTATATCCCGAAGGGAGCCAGTACTTC. The V gene is TRBV27, the J gene TRBJ2-5; D perhaps matches TRBD2 (5 bases). CDR3 length: 13 residues. Germline CDR1 reads MNHEY; CDR2 reads SMNVEV (reference sequence). V dropped 1 base and J dropped 10 bases, with 13 bases sitting between them.